This TCR beta chain was documented in a study of blood T cell repertoires in COVID-19. In the authors' methods: Researchers report that nucleated cell counts were estimated from reference gene primer amplification. Data came from immunoSEQ multiplex PCR; TCRdb stores just in-frame clones and leaves some out. V, J and clone size are those of that table, while D and trimming were read from the DNA. The repertoire holds about 110,000 clones, roughly four fifths seen once, with about 3.8% in the top ten. The specimen sequenced was peripheral blood. The clonotype originates from an older woman with acute or convalescent COVID-19.

The CDR3 sequence is CASSSSLYSATNEKLFF. The CDR3 DNA reads as TGTGCCAGCAGTTCATCCCTCTACAGTGCAACTAATGAAAAACTGTTTTTT. The chain combines TRBV28 with TRBJ1-4, with D uncertain. This CDR3 has 17 residues. CDR1 is MDHEN and CDR2 is SYDVKM in the germline V gene. V lost 4 bases, J lost 0 bases, and 15 bases lay in between.